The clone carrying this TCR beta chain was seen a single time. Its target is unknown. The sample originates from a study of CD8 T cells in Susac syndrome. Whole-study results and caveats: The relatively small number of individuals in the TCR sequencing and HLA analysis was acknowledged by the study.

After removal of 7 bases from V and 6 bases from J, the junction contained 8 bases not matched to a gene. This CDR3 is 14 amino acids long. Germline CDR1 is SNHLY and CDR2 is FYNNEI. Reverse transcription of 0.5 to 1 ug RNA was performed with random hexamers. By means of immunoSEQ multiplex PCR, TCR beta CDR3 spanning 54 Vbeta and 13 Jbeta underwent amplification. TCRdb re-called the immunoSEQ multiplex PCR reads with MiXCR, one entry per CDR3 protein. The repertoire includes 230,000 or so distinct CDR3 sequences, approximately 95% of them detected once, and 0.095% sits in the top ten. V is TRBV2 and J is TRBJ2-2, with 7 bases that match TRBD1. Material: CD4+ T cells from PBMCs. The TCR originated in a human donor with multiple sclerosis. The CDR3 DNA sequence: TGTGCCAGCATGGACAGGATGGACGCCGGGGAGCTGTTTTTT. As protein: CASMDRMDAGELFF.